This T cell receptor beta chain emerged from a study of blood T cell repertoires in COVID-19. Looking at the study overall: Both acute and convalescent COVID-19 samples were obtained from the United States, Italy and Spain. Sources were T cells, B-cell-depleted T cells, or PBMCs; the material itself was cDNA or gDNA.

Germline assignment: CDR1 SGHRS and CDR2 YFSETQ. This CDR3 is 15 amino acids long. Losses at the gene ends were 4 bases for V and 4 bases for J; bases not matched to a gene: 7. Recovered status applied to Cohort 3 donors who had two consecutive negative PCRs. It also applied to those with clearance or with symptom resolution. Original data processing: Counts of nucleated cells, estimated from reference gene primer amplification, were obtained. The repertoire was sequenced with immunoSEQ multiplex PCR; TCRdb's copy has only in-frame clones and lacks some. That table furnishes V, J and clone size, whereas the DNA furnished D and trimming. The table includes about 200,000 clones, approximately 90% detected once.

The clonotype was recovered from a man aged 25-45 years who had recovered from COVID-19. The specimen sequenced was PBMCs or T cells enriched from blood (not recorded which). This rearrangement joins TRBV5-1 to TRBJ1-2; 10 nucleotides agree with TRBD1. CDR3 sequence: CASSLGQGGFYGYTF. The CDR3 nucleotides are TGCGCCAGCAGCCTCGGACAGGGGGGCTTCTATGGCTACACCTTC.